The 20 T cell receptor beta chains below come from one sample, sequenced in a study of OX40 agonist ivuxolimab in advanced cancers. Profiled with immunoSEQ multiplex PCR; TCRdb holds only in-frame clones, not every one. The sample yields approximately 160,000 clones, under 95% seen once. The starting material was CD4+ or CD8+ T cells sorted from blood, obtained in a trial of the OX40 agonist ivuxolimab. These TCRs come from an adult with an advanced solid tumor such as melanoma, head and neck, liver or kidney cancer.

The CDR3 region has the DNA TGTGCCAGCAGTGAAAGGGTTTACGGAGACAGCGCCGGGAGGGGGCCCCAGCATTTT. It yields the protein CASSERVYGDSAGRGPQHF. The chain couples TRBV6-1 to TRBJ1-5; tentative D call: TRBD1 (5 bases). V lost 2 bases to trimming and J lost 9 bases, with 29 bases between them. The germline V gene encodes CDR1 MNHNS and CDR2 SASEGT. The CDR3 runs 19 residues.

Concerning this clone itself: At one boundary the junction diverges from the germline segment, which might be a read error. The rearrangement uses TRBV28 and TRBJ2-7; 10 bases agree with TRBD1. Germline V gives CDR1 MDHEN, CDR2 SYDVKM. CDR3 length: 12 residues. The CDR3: CASSLSRDRGNF. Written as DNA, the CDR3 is TGTGCCAGCAGTTTATCCCGGGACAGGGGAAACTTC. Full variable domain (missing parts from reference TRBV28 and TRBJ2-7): DVKVTQSSRYLVKRTGEKVFLECVQDMDHENMFWYRQDPGLGLRLIYFSYDVKMKEKGDIPEGYSVSREKKERFSLILESASTNQTSMYLCASSLSRDRGNFGPGTRLTVT.

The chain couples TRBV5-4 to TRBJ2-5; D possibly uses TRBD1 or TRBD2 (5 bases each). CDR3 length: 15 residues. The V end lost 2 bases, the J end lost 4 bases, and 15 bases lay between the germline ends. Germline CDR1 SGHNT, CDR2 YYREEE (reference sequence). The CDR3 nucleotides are TGTGCCAGCAGCTTCAGGGTGGGACCGAGAGAGACCCAGTACTTC. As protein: CASSFRVGPRETQYF.

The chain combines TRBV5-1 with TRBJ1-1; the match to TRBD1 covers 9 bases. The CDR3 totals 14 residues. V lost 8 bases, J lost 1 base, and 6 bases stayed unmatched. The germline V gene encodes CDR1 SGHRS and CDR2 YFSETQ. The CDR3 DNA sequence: TGCGCCAGTAAACAACAGGGGGCGAACACTGAAGCTTTCTTT. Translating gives CASKQQGANTEAFF.

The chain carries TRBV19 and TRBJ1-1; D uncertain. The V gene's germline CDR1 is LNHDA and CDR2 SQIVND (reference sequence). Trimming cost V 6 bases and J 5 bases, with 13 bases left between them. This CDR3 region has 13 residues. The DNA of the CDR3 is TGTGCCAGTAGCTCATACTTAGGGACTGAAGCTTTCTTT. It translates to CASSSYLGTEAFF.

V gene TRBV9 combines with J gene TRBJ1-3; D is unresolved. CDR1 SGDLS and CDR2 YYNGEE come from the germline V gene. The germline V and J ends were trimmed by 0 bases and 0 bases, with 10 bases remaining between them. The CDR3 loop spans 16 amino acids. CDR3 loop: CASSVGSASSGNTIYF. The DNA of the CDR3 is TGTGCCAGCAGCGTAGGGTCAGCTAGCTCTGGAAACACCATATATTTT. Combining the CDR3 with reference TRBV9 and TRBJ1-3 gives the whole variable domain DSGVTQTPKHLITATGQRVTLRCSPRSGDLSVYWYQQSLDQGLQFLIQYYNGEERAKGNILERFSAQQFPDLHSELNLSSLELGDSALYFCASSVGSASSGNTIYFGEGSWLTVV.

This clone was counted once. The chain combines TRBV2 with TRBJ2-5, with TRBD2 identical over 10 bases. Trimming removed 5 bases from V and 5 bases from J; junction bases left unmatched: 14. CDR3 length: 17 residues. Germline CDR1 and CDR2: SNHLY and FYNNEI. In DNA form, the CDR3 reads TGTGCCAGCAGTCAGACCAGCGGGAGGGGCTCTGGGGAGACCCAGTACTTC. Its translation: CASSQTSGRGSGETQYF.

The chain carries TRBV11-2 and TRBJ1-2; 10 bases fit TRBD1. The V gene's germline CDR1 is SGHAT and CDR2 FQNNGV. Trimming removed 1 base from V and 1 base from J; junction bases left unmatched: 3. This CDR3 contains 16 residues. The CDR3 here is CASSLGGTGVNYGYTF. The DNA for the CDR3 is TGTGCCAGCAGCTTAGGGGGGACAGGGGTTAACTATGGCTACACCTTC.

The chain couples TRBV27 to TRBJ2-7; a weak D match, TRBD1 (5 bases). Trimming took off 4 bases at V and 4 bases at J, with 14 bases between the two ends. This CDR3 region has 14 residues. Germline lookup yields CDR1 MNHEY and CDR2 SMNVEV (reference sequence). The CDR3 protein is CASSYRGKAYEQYF. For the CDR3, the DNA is TGTGCCAGCAGTTATAGGGGAAAAGCTTACGAGCAGTACTTC.

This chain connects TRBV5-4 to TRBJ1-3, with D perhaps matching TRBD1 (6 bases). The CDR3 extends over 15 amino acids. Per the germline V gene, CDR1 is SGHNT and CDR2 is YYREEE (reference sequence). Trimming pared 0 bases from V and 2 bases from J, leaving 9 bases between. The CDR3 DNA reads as TGTGCCAGCAGCTTGGCCTCAGGGGCTGGAAACACCATATATTTT. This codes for CASSLASGAGNTIYF.

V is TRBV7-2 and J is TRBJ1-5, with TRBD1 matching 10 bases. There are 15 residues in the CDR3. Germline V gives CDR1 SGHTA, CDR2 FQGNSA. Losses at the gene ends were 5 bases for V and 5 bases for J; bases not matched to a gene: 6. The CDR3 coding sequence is TGTGCCAGCAGCCCGACGACAGGGGGCTATCAGCCCCAGCATTTT. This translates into CASSPTTGGYQPQHF.

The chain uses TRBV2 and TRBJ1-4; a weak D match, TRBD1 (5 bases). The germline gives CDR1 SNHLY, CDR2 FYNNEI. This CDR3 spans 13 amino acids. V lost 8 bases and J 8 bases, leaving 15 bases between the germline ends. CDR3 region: CASSRDDGEKLFF. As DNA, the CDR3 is TGTGCCAGCTCACGGGACGATGGAGAAAAACTGTTTTTT. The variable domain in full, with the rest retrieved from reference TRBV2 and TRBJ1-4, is EPEVTQTPSHQVTQMGQEVILRCVPISNHLYFYWYRQILGQKVEFLVSFYNNEISEKSEIFDDQFSVERPDGSNFTLKIRSTKLEDSAMYFCASSRDDGEKLFFGSGTQLSVL.

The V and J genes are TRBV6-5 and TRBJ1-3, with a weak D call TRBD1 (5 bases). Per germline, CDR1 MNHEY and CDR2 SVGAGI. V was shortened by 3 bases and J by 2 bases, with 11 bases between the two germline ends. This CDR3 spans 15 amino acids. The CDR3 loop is CASSYLGTAGNTIYF. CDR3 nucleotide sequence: TGTGCCAGCAGTTATTTGGGGACTGCTGGAAACACCATATATTTT.

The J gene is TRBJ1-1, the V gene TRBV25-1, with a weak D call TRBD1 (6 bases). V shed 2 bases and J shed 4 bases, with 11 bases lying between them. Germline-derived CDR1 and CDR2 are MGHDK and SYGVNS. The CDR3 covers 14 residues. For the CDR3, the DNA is TGTGCCAGCAGTGAACGACAGGTCCCCACTGAAGCTTTCTTT. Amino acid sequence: CASSERQVPTEAFF.

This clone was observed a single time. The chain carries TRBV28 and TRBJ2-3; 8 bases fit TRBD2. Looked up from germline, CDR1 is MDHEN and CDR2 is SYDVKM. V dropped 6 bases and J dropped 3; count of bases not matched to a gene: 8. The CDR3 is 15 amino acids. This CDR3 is CASRVGTSRTDTQYF. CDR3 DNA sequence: TGTGCCAGCAGGGTGGGGACTAGTCGGACAGATACGCAGTATTTT. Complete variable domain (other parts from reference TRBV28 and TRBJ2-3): DVKVTQSSRYLVKRTGEKVFLECVQDMDHENMFWYRQDPGLGLRLIYFSYDVKMKEKGDIPEGYSVSREKKERFSLILESASTNQTSMYLCASRVGTSRTDTQYFGPGTRLTVL.

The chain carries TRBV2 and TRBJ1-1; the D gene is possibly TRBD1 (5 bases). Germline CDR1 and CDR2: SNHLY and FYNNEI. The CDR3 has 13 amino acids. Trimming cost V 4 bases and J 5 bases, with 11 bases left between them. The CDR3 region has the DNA TGTGCCAGCAGTGGGCAGGGTGGGACTGAAGCTTTCTTT. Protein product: CASSGQGGTEAFF.

The CDR3 loop is CASSYSAGDPTDTQYF. The CDR3, as DNA: TGTGCCAGCAGTTACTCCGCCGGGGACCCCACAGATACGCAGTATTTT. The chain joins TRBV6-5 to TRBJ2-3; D possibly matches TRBD1 or TRBD2 (5 bases each). The ends were cut back, 0 bases at V and 2 bases at J, with 12 bases in the middle. The CDR3 covers 16 residues. Germline V gene data show CDR1 as MNHEY and CDR2 as SVGAGI.

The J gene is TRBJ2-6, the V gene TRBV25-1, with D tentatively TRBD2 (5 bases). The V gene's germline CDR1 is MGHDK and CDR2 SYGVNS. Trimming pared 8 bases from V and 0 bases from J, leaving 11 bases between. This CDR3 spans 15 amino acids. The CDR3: CASQGGFSGANVLTF. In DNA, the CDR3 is TGTGCCAGCCAAGGCGGGTTCTCTGGGGCCAACGTCCTGACTTTC.

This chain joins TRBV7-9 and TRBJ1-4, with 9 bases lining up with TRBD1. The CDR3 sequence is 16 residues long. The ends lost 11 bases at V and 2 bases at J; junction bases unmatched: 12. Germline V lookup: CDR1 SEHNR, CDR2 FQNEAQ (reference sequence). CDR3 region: CAVPGQGFDTNEKLFF. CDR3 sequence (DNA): TGTGCCGTTCCGGGACAGGGATTTGATACTAATGAAAAACTGTTTTTT.

The CDR3 here is CASSLYTRIYNSPLHF. For the CDR3, the DNA is TGTGCCAGCAGCCTCTACACCAGAATTTATAATTCACCCCTCCACTTT. The chain combines TRBV11-2 with TRBJ1-6; D gene unclear. The CDR3 totals 16 residues. Trimming pared 5 bases from V and 4 bases from J, leaving 15 bases between. CDR1 and CDR2 (germline): SGHAT, FQNNGV.